What follows are 9 T cell receptor beta chains derived from one specimen sequenced in a study of chemoradiotherapy in HPV16-positive cancers. Assay used: immunoSEQ multiplex PCR; TCRdb lists only in-frame clones, some missing. The sample shows about 66,000 clones, 85% to 90% of them seen only once. Source: blood, taken from a patient who underwent chemoradiotherapy. These receptor sequences come from a human donor with HPV-associated anogenital cancer.

This chain uses TRBV9 with TRBJ1-6, with D perhaps matching TRBD1 (5 bases). The V gene lost 8 bases and the J gene lost 11 bases, with 20 bases spanning the gap. Germline V CDR1 and CDR2: SGDLS, YYNGEE. CDR3 length: 14 amino acids. CDR3 amino acids: CASGPEGRFAPLHF. The CDR3 DNA is TGTGCCAGTGGGCCCGAGGGACGTTTTGCACCCCTCCACTTT. The full variable domain, its missing parts supplied by reference TRBV9 and TRBJ1-6, is DSGVTQTPKHLITATGQRVTLRCSPRSGDLSVYWYQQSLDQGLQFLIQYYNGEERAKGNILERFSAQQFPDLHSELNLSSLELGDSALYFCASGPEGRFAPLHFGNGTRLTVT.

The chain has TRBV6-6 and TRBJ2-5; the match to TRBD1 covers 7 bases. This CDR3 spans 13 amino acids. In germline, CDR1 is MNHNY, CDR2 SVGAGI (reference sequence). Unmatched junction bases numbered 7, after V lost 6 bases and J lost 6 bases. CDR3 nucleotide sequence: TGTGCCAGCAGCGCCGGACAGGAGAAGACCCAGTACTTC. This sequence encodes CASSAGQEKTQYF.

This clone was seen a few times. The V gene is TRBV27, the J gene TRBJ1-6; D ambiguous. CDR3 length: 13 residues. The germline CDR1 and CDR2 sequences are MNHEY and SMNVEV (reference sequence). Trimming took off 5 bases at V and 9 bases at J, with 11 bases between the two ends. CDR3 region: CASSLRVSSPLHF. CDR3 bases: TGTGCCAGCAGTCTGAGGGTCTCTTCACCCCTCCACTTT.

The V call is TRBV6-1, the J call TRBJ2-5; a weak D match, TRBD2 (5 bases). V lost 0 bases and J lost 2, with 13 bases in between. CDR1 is MNHNS, CDR2 SASEGT, per germline. The length of the CDR3 is 16 residues. The CDR3 is CASSEARRELQETQYF. The CDR3 nucleotides read TGTGCCAGCAGTGAAGCGCGAAGGGAGCTACAAGAGACCCAGTACTTC.

V usage is TRBV19 and J usage is TRBJ2-1; D remains unclear. The CDR3 is 15 residues long. The V and J ends lost 3 bases and 0 bases respectively, with 9 bases between them. Germline V gene sequence: CDR1 LNHDA, CDR2 SQIVND (reference sequence). The CDR3: CASSIGQSSYNEQFF. DNA for the CDR3: TGTGCCAGTAGTATCGGGCAGTCCTCCTACAATGAGCAGTTCTTC. Full variable domain (outside the CDR3, taken from reference TRBV19 and TRBJ2-1): DGGITQSPKYLFRKEGQNVTLSCEQNLNHDAMYWYRQDPGQGLRLIYYSQIVNDFQKGDIAEGYSVSREKKESFPLTVTSAQKNPTAFYLCASSIGQSSYNEQFFGPGTRLTVL.

In its sample, this clone was seen once. V usage is TRBV5-1 and J usage is TRBJ2-7; 8 bases are shared with TRBD2. The CDR3 sequence is 16 residues long. V was pared by 4 bases and J by 2 bases, with 11 bases of the junction left unmatched. Looked up from germline, CDR1 is SGHRS and CDR2 is YFSETQ. For the CDR3, the DNA is TGCGCCAGCAGCGTTTCACAGCGGGGGCCCACCTACGAGCAGTACTTC. Its protein product is CASSVSQRGPTYEQYF.

A few counts support this clone. The genes are TRBV7-9 and TRBJ2-1; a weak D match, TRBD2 (6 bases). Per the germline V gene, CDR1 is SEHNR and CDR2 is FQNEAQ (reference sequence). The CDR3 extends over 17 amino acids. V dropped 5 bases and J dropped 0 bases, with 17 bases sitting between them. CDR3 sequence: CASSAGRDYISYNEQFF. The DNA for the CDR3 is TGTGCCAGCAGCGCAGGGCGGGATTACATCTCCTACAATGAGCAGTTCTTC. Using reference TRBV7-9 and TRBJ2-1 for the parts outside the CDR3, the full variable domain is DTGVSQNPRHKITKRGQNVTFRCDPISEHNRLYWYRQTLGQGPEFLTYFQNEAQLEKSRLLSDRFSAERPKGSFSTLEIQRTEQGDSAMYLCASSAGRDYISYNEQFFGPGTRLTVL.

CDR3 in amino acids: CASSLEQGTEAFF. The CDR3 DNA reads as TGTGCCAGCAGCTTAGAACAGGGGACTGAAGCTTTCTTT. V usage is TRBV7-9 and J usage is TRBJ1-1, with 7 bases identical to TRBD1. CDR3 length: 13 amino acids. The junction had 1 base not matched to a gene; V was cut back by 1 base and J by 5 bases. Per the germline V gene, CDR1 is SEHNR and CDR2 is FQNEAQ (reference sequence).

This chain joins TRBV6-5 and TRBJ1-3, with D perhaps matching TRBD1 (5 bases). V dropped 8 bases and J dropped 9 bases, with 23 bases sitting between them. The CDR3 runs to 15 residues. Germline CDR1 MNHEY, CDR2 SVGAGI. CDR3 DNA sequence: TGTGCCAGCCGAGGGGAGAGGCCTGAAGTCTCCACCATATATTTT. Its translation is CASRGERPEVSTIYF.